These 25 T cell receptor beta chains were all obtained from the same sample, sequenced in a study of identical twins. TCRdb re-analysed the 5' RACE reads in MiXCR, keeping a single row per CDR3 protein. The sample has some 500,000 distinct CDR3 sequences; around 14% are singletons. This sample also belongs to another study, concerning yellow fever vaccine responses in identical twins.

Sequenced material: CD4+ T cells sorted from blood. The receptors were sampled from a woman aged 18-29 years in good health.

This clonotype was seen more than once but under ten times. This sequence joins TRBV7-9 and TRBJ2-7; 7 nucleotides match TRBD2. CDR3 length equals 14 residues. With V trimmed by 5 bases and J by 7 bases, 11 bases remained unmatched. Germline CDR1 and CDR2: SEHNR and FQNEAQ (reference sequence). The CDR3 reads CASSTGTGGWEQYF. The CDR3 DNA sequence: TGTGCCAGCAGCACCGGGACGGGAGGTTGGGAGCAGTACTTC.

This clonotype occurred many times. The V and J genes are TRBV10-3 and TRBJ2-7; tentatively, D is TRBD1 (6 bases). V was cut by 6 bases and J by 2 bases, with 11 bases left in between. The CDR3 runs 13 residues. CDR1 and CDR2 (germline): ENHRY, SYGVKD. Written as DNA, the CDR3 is TGTGCCATCAGCCGACAGGAACCCTACGAGCAGTACTTC. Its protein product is CAISRQEPYEQYF.

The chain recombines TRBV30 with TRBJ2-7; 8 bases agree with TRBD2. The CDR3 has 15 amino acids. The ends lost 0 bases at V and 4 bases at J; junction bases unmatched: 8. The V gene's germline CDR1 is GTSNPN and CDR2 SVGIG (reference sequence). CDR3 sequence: CAWSVSTGGGYEQYF. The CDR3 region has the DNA TGTGCCTGGAGTGTCTCGACGGGAGGGGGGTACGAGCAGTACTTC.

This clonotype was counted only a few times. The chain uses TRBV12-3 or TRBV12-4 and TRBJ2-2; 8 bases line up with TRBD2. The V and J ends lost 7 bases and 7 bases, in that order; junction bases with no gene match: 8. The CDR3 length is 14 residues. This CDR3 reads CASNGGGHNGELFF. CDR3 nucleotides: TGTGCCAGCAACGGGGGGGGGCATAACGGGGAGCTGTTTTTT.

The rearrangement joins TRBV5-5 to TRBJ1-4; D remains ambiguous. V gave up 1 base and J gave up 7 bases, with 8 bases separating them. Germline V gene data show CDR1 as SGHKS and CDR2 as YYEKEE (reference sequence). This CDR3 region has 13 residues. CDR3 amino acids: CASSLSWGEKLFF. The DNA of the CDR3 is TGTGCCAGCAGCTTGAGTTGGGGTGAAAAACTGTTTTTT.

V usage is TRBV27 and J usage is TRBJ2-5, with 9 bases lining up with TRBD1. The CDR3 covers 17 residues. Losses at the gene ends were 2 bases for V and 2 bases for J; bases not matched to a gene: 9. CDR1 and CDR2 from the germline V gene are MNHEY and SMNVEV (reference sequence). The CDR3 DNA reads TGTGCCAGCAGTTTACGGCGGGACAGGGTCCGGCAAGAGACCCAGTACTTC. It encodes CASSLRRDRVRQETQYF.

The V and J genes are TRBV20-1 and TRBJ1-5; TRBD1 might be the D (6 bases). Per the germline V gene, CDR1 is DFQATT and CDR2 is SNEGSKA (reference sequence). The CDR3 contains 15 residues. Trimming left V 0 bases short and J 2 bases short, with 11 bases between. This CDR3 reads CSAREGGGGNQPQHF. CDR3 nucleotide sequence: TGCAGTGCTAGAGAAGGAGGGGGAGGCAATCAGCCCCAGCATTTT.

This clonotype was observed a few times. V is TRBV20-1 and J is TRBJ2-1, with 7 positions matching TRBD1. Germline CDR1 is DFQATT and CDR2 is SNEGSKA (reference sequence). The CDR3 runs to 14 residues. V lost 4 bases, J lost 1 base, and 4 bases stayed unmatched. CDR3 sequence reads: CSANRDSSYNEQFF. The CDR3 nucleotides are TGCAGTGCTAACCGGGACAGTTCCTACAATGAGCAGTTCTTC.

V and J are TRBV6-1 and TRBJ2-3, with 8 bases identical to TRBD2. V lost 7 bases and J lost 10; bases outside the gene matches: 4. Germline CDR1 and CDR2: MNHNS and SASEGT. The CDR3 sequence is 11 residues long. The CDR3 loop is CASTPGGAQYF. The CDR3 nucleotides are TGTGCCAGCACACCCGGGGGGGCGCAGTATTTT.

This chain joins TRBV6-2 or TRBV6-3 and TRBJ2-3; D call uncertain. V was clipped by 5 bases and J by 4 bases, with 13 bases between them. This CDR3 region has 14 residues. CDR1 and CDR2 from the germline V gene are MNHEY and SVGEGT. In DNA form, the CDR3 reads TGTGCCAGCAGTCATAGTAGCAGTTCAGATACGCAGTATTTT. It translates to CASSHSSSSDTQYF.

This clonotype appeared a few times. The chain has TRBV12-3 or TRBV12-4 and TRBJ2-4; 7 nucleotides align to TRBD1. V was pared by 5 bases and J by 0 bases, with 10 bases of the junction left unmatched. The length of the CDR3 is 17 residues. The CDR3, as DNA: TGTGCCAGCAGTGAATGGGACAGTAATCCAGCCAAAAACATTCAGTACTTC. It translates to CASSEWDSNPAKNIQYF.

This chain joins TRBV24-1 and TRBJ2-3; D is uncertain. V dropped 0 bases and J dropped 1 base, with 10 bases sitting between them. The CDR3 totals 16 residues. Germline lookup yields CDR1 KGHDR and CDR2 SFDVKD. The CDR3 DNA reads TGTGCCACCAGTGATTTGCCGGGCAGTGGCACAGATACGCAGTATTTT. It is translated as CATSDLPGSGTDTQYF.

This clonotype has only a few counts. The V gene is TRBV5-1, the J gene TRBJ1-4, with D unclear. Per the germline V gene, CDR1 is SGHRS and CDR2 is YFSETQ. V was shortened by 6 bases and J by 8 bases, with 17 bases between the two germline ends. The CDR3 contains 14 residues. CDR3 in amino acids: CASTLEEGGEKLFF. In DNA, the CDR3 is TGCGCCAGCACCCTAGAGGAGGGAGGGGAAAAACTGTTTTTT.

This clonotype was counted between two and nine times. For the CDR3, the DNA is TGCAGTGCTAGACCTGACTCCTACGAGCAGTACTTC. Translated, it gives CSARPDSYEQYF. The chain joins TRBV20-1 to TRBJ2-7; D is uncertain. Per germline, CDR1 DFQATT and CDR2 SNEGSKA (reference sequence). V lost 2 bases to trimming and J lost 0 bases, with 5 bases between them. There are 12 residues in the CDR3.

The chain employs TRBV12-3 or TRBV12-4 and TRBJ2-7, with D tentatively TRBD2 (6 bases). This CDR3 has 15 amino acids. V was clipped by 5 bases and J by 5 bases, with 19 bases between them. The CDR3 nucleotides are TGTGCCAGCAGTCCCCGGACGGGAGTAGCGAACGAGCAGTACTTC. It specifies CASSPRTGVANEQYF.

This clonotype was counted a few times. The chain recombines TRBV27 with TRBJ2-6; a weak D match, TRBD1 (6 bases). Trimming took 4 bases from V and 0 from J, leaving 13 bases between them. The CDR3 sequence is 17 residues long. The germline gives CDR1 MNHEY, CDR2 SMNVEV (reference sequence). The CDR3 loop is CASSSHGQLSGANVLTF. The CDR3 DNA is TGTGCCAGCAGTTCCCACGGACAGCTCTCTGGGGCCAACGTCCTGACTTTC.

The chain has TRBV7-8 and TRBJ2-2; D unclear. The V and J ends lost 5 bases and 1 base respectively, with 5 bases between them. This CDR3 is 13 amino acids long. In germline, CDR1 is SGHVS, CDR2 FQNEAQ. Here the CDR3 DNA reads TGTGCCAGCAGCACCCAGAACACCGGGGAGCTGTTTTTT. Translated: CASSTQNTGELFF.

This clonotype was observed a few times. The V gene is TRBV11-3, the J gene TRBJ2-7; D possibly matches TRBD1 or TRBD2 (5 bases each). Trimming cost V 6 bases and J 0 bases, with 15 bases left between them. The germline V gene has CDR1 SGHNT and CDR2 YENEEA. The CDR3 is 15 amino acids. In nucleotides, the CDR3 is TGTGCCAGCAGATCGCCGGGACGTTTCTCCTACGAGCAGTACTTC. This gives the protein CASRSPGRFSYEQYF.

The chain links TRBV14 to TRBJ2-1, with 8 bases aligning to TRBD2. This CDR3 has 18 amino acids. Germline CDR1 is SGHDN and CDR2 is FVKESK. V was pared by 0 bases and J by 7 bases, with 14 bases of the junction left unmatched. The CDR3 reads CASSQEAASGRARNEQFF. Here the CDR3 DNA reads TGTGCCAGCAGCCAAGAAGCGGCCAGCGGGAGAGCCAGGAATGAGCAGTTCTTC. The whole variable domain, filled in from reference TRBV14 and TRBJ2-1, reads EAGVTQFPSHSVIEKGQTVTLRCDPISGHDNLYWYRRVMGKEIKFLLHFVKESKQDESGMPNNRFLAERTGGTYSTLKVQPAELEDSGVYFCASSQEAASGRARNEQFFGPGTRLTVL.

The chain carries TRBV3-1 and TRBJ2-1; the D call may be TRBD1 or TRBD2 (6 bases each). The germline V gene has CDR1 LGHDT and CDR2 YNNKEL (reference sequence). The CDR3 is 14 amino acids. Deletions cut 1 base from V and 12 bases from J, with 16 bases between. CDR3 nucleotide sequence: TGTGCCAGCAGCCAAGGGTTGGGGGGCCCCAGGCAGTTCTTC. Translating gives CASSQGLGGPRQFF.

CDR3 nucleotide sequence: TGTGCCAGCAGTTCCAGAAGAGGACAGGCATGGGGCTACGAGCAGTACTTC. Encoded protein: CASSSRRGQAWGYEQYF. The chain has TRBV12-3 or TRBV12-4 and TRBJ2-7; TRBD1 matches 7 bases. The CDR3 sequence is 17 residues long. V lost 4 bases and J lost 3; bases outside the gene matches: 15.

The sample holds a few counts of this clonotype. The CDR3 spells CASTETGDKNTGELFF. The CDR3 nucleotides read TGTGCCAGCACCGAAACCGGGGACAAAAACACCGGGGAGCTGTTTTTT. The rearrangement links TRBV5-6 to TRBJ2-2; a weak D match, TRBD1 (6 bases). V dropped 6 bases and J dropped 2 bases, with 17 bases sitting between them. Germline V gene data show CDR1 as SGHDT and CDR2 as YYEEEE. The length of the CDR3 is 16 residues.

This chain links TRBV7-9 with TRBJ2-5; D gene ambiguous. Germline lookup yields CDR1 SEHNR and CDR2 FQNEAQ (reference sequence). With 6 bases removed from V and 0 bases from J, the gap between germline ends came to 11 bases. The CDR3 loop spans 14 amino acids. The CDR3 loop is CASRDDTYQETQYF. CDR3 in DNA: TGTGCCAGCAGAGACGACACGTACCAAGAGACCCAGTACTTC.

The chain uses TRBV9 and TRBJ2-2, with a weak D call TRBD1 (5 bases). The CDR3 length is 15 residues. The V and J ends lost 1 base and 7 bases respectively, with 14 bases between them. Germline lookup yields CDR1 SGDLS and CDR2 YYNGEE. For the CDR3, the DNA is TGTGCCAGCAGCGTAATAGCAGGGTCCGGCGGGGAGCTGTTTTTT. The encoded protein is CASSVIAGSGGELFF.

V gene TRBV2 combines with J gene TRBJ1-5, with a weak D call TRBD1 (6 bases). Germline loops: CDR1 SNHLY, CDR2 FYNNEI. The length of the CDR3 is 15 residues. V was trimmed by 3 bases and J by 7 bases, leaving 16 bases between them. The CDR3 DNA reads TGTGCCAGCAGTGATGTGGGGGGGGCTGGGCAGCCCCAGCATTTT. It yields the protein CASSDVGGAGQPQHF.